The 25 T cell receptor beta chains given below trace back to one sample, sequenced in a study of cytomegalovirus exposure and HLA in healthy donors. The PCR contained 60 Vbeta and 13 Jbeta primers. Assay used: immunoSEQ multiplex PCR; TCRdb lists only in-frame clones, some missing. The sample yields some 140,000 clones, approximately 70% seen once. The sequenced sample was PBMCs. These receptors were taken from a woman between 40 and 50 years old in good health and CMV-seronegative.

V usage is TRBV25-1 and J usage is TRBJ2-2; 7 positions agree with TRBD1. The V gene's germline CDR1 is MGHDK and CDR2 SYGVNS. There are 18 residues in the CDR3. With 0 bases clipped from V and 1 base from J, the junction kept 8 bases outside the gene matches. The CDR3, as DNA: TGTGCCAGCAGTGAATACTACACCGGGACAGTGAACACCGGGGAGCTGTTTTTT. Translated: CASSEYYTGTVNTGELFF. Together with reference TRBV25-1 and TRBJ2-2, the CDR3 gives the full variable domain: EADIYQTPRYLVIGTGKKITLECSQTMGHDKMYWYQQDPGMELHLIHYSYGVNSTEKGDLSSESTVSRIRTEHFPLTLESARPSHTSQYLCASSEYYTGTVNTGELFFGEGSRLTVL.

J is TRBJ1-2 and V is TRBV2; 8 nucleotides agree with TRBD1. Germline CDR1 is SNHLY and CDR2 is FYNNEI. V gave up 7 bases and J gave up 6 bases; unmatched junction bases: 10. This CDR3 comprises 14 residues. The CDR3 is CASITGGVHNGYTF. The DNA of the CDR3 is TGTGCCAGCATAACAGGGGGGGTCCATAATGGCTACACCTTC. The full variable domain, in which reference TRBV2 and TRBJ1-2 provide the parts outside the CDR3, is EPEVTQTPSHQVTQMGQEVILRCVPISNHLYFYWYRQILGQKVEFLVSFYNNEISEKSEIFDDQFSVERPDGSNFTLKIRSTKLEDSAMYFCASITGGVHNGYTFGSGTRLTVV.

This clone has a handful of counts. The V gene is TRBV5-1, the J gene TRBJ1-1; 10 bases agree with TRBD1. V dropped 0 bases and J dropped 4; count of bases not matched to a gene: 6. From germline, CDR1 is SGHRS and CDR2 YFSETQ. CDR3 length: 16 amino acids. The DNA of the CDR3 is TGCGCCAGCAGCTTGGCGCCGGGACAGGGGATCACTGAAGCTTTCTTT. It translates to CASSLAPGQGITEAFF. The complete variable domain, with remaining parts taken from reference TRBV5-1 and TRBJ1-1, reads KAGVTQTPRYLIKTRGQQVTLSCSPISGHRSVSWYQQTPGQGLQFLFEYFSETQRNKGNFPGRFSGRQFSNSRSEMNVSTLELGDSALYLCASSLAPGQGITEAFFGQGTRLTVV.

CDR3 protein: CASSILGQRATEAFF. CDR3 coding DNA: TGTGCCAGTAGTATTTTGGGACAACGGGCCACTGAAGCTTTCTTT. The chain uses TRBV19 and TRBJ1-1; perhaps TRBD1 as D (6 bases). The CDR3 consists of 15 residues. CDR1 LNHDA and CDR2 SQIVND come from the germline V gene (reference sequence). V was cut by 3 bases and J by 4 bases, with 15 bases left in between.

This sequence joins TRBV7-9 and TRBJ1-4, with unresolved D. This CDR3 is 12 amino acids long. Germline CDR1 and CDR2: SEHNR and FQNEAQ (reference sequence). Trimming stripped 2 bases from V and 8 bases from J, with 6 bases between. The CDR3 DNA sequence: TGTGCCAGCAGCTTACACGAGGAAAAACTGTTTTTT. Its translation is CASSLHEEKLFF.

The chain links TRBV6-6 to TRBJ2-5; D is possibly TRBD1 (8 bases). The CDR3 sequence is 16 residues long. CDR1 MNHNY and CDR2 SVGAGI come from the germline V gene (reference sequence). Trimming took 7 bases from V and 6 from J, leaving 24 bases between them. As DNA, the CDR3 is TGTGCCAGCACCCTAGACAGGGGAGGAAGCGGGAAGACCCAGTACTTC. Amino acids: CASTLDRGGSGKTQYF.

V usage is TRBV7-8 and J usage is TRBJ1-2; D might be TRBD1 (6 bases). CDR1 and CDR2 (germline): SGHVS, FQNEAQ. Trimming shortened V by 5 bases and J by 8 bases, and 24 bases separated the two germline ends. This CDR3 spans 16 amino acids. Here the CDR3 reads CASSARHQGGVRGYTF. CDR3 coding DNA: TGTGCCAGCAGCGCCCGACACCAAGGGGGGGTCCGGGGCTACACCTTC.

For the CDR3, the DNA is TGCGCCAGCAGTACAGGGTATAGCTCCTACAATGAGCAGTTCTTC. Translation: CASSTGYSSYNEQFF. This rearrangement joins TRBV5-1 to TRBJ2-1; D may be TRBD1 (6 bases). Looked up from germline, CDR1 is SGHRS and CDR2 is YFSETQ. Trimming stripped 5 bases from V and 0 bases from J, with 12 bases between. The CDR3 is made up of 15 amino acids.

The V call is TRBV14, the J call TRBJ2-1; 8 positions match TRBD2. Unmatched junction bases numbered 11, after V lost 3 bases and J lost 4 bases. Germline CDR1 reads SGHDN; CDR2 reads FVKESK. This CDR3 spans 17 amino acids. The CDR3 protein is CASSQYGGALRYNEQFF. The CDR3, as DNA: TGTGCCAGCAGCCAGTACGGGGGGGCACTCCGTTACAATGAGCAGTTCTTC.

The CDR3 reads CASSKARTNLRIPYEQYF. CDR3 DNA: TGTGCCAGCAGCAAAGCGCGAACGAACCTCAGGATCCCCTACGAGCAGTACTTC. V usage is TRBV21-1 and J usage is TRBJ2-7; the table's D call, TRBD1, was not checked against the DNA. TRBV21-1 constitutes a pseudogene. The CDR3 length is 18 residues.

CDR3 residues: CASSAETGPPIYF. CDR3 nucleotides: TGTGCCAGCAGCGCTGAGACAGGGCCACCCATATATTTT. The chain couples TRBV9 to TRBJ1-3, with TRBD1 matching over 7 bases. J was trimmed by 11 bases and V by 3 bases; bases with no gene match: 8. The CDR3 consists of 13 residues. From germline, CDR1 is SGDLS and CDR2 YYNGEE.

The chain employs TRBV19 and TRBJ1-5; 7 bases line up with TRBD1. V lost 4 bases and J lost 1; bases outside the gene matches: 4. Germline CDR1 is LNHDA and CDR2 is SQIVND (reference sequence). The CDR3 runs 15 residues. The CDR3 is CASSTQQGSNQPQHF. DNA of the CDR3: TGTGCCAGTAGTACCCAACAGGGGAGCAATCAGCCCCAGCATTTT.

This clone was counted only a few times. The chain is built from TRBV5-1 and TRBJ1-6; D is undetermined. Germline CDR1 is SGHRS and CDR2 is YFSETQ. The CDR3 has 15 amino acids. V lost 2 bases and J 6 bases, leaving 12 bases between the germline ends. Here the CDR3 DNA reads TGCGCCAGCAGCTTCGGAGGTACTCTTAATTCACCCCTCCACTTT. It yields the protein CASSFGGTLNSPLHF.

This clone was counted only a few times. The CDR3 region is CASSYGQGGSPLHF. CDR3 bases: TGTGCCAGCAGTTACGGACAGGGGGGGTCACCCCTCCACTTT. V usage is TRBV6-5 and J usage is TRBJ1-6; 10 nucleotides match TRBD1. There are 14 residues in the CDR3. Germline values: CDR1 MNHEY, CDR2 SVGAGI. The V and J ends lost 2 bases and 10 bases, in that order; junction bases with no gene match: 2.

The chain carries TRBV6-5 and TRBJ1-1; D remains unclear. The CDR3 runs to 14 residues. V dropped 8 bases and J dropped 1 base, with 14 bases sitting between them. The germline V gene has CDR1 MNHEY and CDR2 SVGAGI. As DNA, the CDR3 is TGTGCCAGCGGCTCGGGTGAACAGAACACTGAAGCTTTCTTT. This sequence encodes CASGSGEQNTEAFF.

The V gene is TRBV7-6, the J gene TRBJ2-7, with 8 bases that match TRBD1. Germline loops: CDR1 SGHVS, CDR2 FNYEAQ. The CDR3 is 14 amino acids. The V segment lost 3 bases and the J segment 3 bases; nucleotides outside the gene matches: 4. CDR3 sequence: CASSFGQGLYEQYF. The CDR3 bases are TGTGCCAGCAGCTTTGGACAGGGCCTCTACGAGCAGTACTTC.

The chain has TRBV10-1 and TRBJ1-3; D is perhaps TRBD1 (6 bases). The CDR3 extends over 17 amino acids. V lost 6 bases and J lost 5, with 23 bases in between. The germline CDR1 and CDR2 sequences are WNHNN and SYGVQD (reference sequence). This CDR3 reads CASSQGDGTISRNTIYF. The CDR3 nucleotides are TGCGCCAGCAGCCAAGGTGACGGGACAATATCGCGAAACACCATATATTTT.

The rearrangement links TRBV2 to TRBJ2-5, with 8 bases aligning to TRBD1. This CDR3 is 16 amino acids long. Trimming removed 1 base from V and 5 bases from J; junction bases left unmatched: 9. Germline V gene sequence: CDR1 SNHLY, CDR2 FYNNEI. CDR3 nucleotide sequence: TGTGCCAGCAGTGAAGAGGACAGGGTCGCGCGGGAGACCCAGTACTTC. Translated: CASSEEDRVARETQYF. The full variable domain, completed using reference TRBV2 and TRBJ2-5, is EPEVTQTPSHQVTQMGQEVILRCVPISNHLYFYWYRQILGQKVEFLVSFYNNEISEKSEIFDDQFSVERPDGSNFTLKIRSTKLEDSAMYFCASSEEDRVARETQYFGPGTRLLVL.

This clone was picked up one time. The chain has TRBV5-6 and TRBJ2-5, with TRBD2 as a possible D gene (6 bases). Germline V gene lookup returns CDR1 SGHDT and CDR2 YYEEEE. V lost 5 bases and J lost 0, with 14 bases in between. This CDR3 has 15 amino acids. This CDR3 is CASRPSRDYQETQYF. DNA of the CDR3: TGTGCCAGCAGGCCGAGCCGGGACTACCAAGAGACCCAGTACTTC. Combining the CDR3 with reference TRBV5-6 and TRBJ2-5 gives the whole variable domain DAGVTQSPTHLIKTRGQQVTLRCSPKSGHDTVSWYQQALGQGPQFIFQYYEEEERQRGNFPDRFSGHQFPNYSSELNVNALLLGDSALYLCASRPSRDYQETQYFGPGTRLLVL.

This chain links TRBV9 with TRBJ2-6; tentative D call: TRBD1 (5 bases). The V end was cut by 3 bases, the J end by 1 base, with 8 bases between. The CDR3 is 15 residues long. Germline values: CDR1 SGDLS, CDR2 YYNGEE. The CDR3 sequence: CASSDRGSGANVLTF. CDR3 sequence (DNA): TGTGCCAGCAGCGATAGGGGATCTGGGGCCAACGTCCTGACTTTC.

This clone has more than one count but fewer than ten. The chain has TRBV10-1 and TRBJ1-4; D uncertain. The CDR3 is 18 residues long. Looked up from germline, CDR1 is WNHNN and CDR2 is SYGVQD (reference sequence). V lost 4 bases and J lost 0, with 18 bases in between. The CDR3 region is CASSGQDPGVATNEKLFF. The CDR3 nucleotides are TGCGCCAGCAGTGGGCAGGATCCCGGTGTTGCAACTAATGAAAAACTGTTTTTT.

The V call is TRBV7-9, the J call TRBJ2-3; 14 bases are shared with TRBD2. The CDR3 is made up of 16 amino acids. Per germline, CDR1 SEHNR and CDR2 FQNEAQ (reference sequence). V was clipped by 3 bases and J by 4 bases; unmatched bases: 3. The CDR3 loop reads CASSLKGLAGADTQYF. The CDR3, as DNA: TGTGCCAGCAGCTTGAAGGGACTAGCGGGGGCAGATACGCAGTATTTT.

The gene calls are TRBV7-8 and TRBJ1-4, with 7 bases lining up with TRBD1. The CDR3 is 16 residues long. Germline V gene data show CDR1 as SGHVS and CDR2 as FQNEAQ. The V and J ends lost 0 bases and 4 bases, in that order; junction bases with no gene match: 5. In DNA, the CDR3 is TGTGCCAGCAGCTTAGCGCCCGGACAGGATAATGAAAAACTGTTTTTT. Protein sequence: CASSLAPGQDNEKLFF.

CDR3 residues: CASSIFGTENTEAFF. The CDR3 DNA is TGTGCCAGTAGTATTTTCGGGACAGAGAACACTGAAGCTTTCTTT. V usage is TRBV19 and J usage is TRBJ1-1; 7 positions agree with TRBD1. J gave up 1 base and V 3 bases, and 5 bases lay outside the gene matches. CDR3 length equals 15 residues. Germline assignment: CDR1 LNHDA and CDR2 SQIVND (reference sequence).

The chain uses TRBV5-1 and TRBJ2-5; D uncertain. The J call may be mistaken, given a closer DNA end match to TRBJ2-7. Germline CDR1 and CDR2: SGHRS and YFSETQ. This CDR3 has 12 residues. The CDR3 loop reads CASSASFYEQYF. CDR3 sequence (DNA): TGCGCCAGCAGCGCGTCCTTCTACGAGCAGTACTTC.